Presented here are 20 T cell receptor beta chains from one specimen sequenced in a study of blood T cells in healthy people across ages. For the second PCR, which ran for about 7 to 11 cycles, a sample-barcoded 5' primer and a J-beta primer mix were used. MiXCR, run by TCRdb on the 5' RACE reads, gives a single entry per CDR3 protein. The table has approximately 1,000,000 distinct CDR3 sequences, 40% to 45% seen once. The sample consisted of blood. Receptors were obtained from a woman aged 60 to 75 in good health.

The chain carries TRBV6-1 and TRBJ2-7, with a possible D match to TRBD2 (6 bases). V shed 10 bases and J shed 0 bases, with 13 bases lying between them. This CDR3 contains 13 residues. Germline V lookup: CDR1 MNHNS, CDR2 SASEGT. CDR3 sequence (DNA): TGTGCCACCCGAAGGCGGGACTCCTACGAGCAGTACTTC. Amino acid sequence: CATRRRDSYEQYF.

The rearrangement joins TRBV2 to TRBJ2-1; maybe TRBD1 (5 bases). The CDR3 has 14 residues. Germline CDR1 is SNHLY and CDR2 is FYNNEI. The V and J ends lost 3 bases and 2 bases respectively, with 8 bases between them. The CDR3 DNA is TGTGCCAGCAGTGATGACAGAGCCTACAATGAGCAGTTCTTC. The encoded protein is CASSDDRAYNEQFF.

This clonotype was recorded once. V usage is TRBV28 and J usage is TRBJ1-2; no clear D gene. CDR3 length: 14 amino acids. The germline gives CDR1 MDHEN, CDR2 SYDVKM. Deletions cut 4 bases from V and 2 bases from J, with 11 bases between. DNA for the CDR3: TGTGCCAGCAGTTACGAGGGCGCAAACTATGGCTACACCTTC. As protein: CASSYEGANYGYTF.

The chain joins TRBV20-1 to TRBJ2-5, with D unclear. Trimming cost V 4 bases and J 1 base, with 4 bases left between them. Germline lookup yields CDR1 DFQATT and CDR2 SNEGSKA (reference sequence). The CDR3 spans 11 residues. The CDR3 loop reads CSATGQETQYF. CDR3 in DNA: TGCAGTGCTACAGGCCAAGAGACCCAGTACTTC.

V usage is TRBV9 and J usage is TRBJ2-5, with D perhaps assigned TRBD1 or TRBD2 (6 bases each). Trimming removed 4 bases from V and 11 bases from J, with 27 bases in between. The CDR3 totals 16 residues. The germline CDR1 and CDR2 sequences are SGDLS and YYNGEE. The CDR3 sequence: CASSSLGGSLVSEQYF. CDR3 in DNA: TGTGCCAGCAGCTCGCTCGGGGGCTCTCTTGTGAGTGAGCAGTACTTC.

V and J are TRBV11-3 and TRBJ2-1, with D perhaps TRBD2 (5 bases). CDR3 length: 14 amino acids. Germline CDR1 SGHNT, CDR2 YENEEA. Deletions cut 0 bases from V and 8 bases from J, with 11 bases between. Here the CDR3 reads CASSLDRASHEQFF. DNA of the CDR3: TGTGCCAGCAGCTTAGATCGGGCTAGCCATGAGCAGTTCTTC.

The V call is TRBV20-1, the J call TRBJ1-2; 7 nucleotides match TRBD1. Trimming at V came to 4 bases and at J to 4 bases, leaving 6 bases not matched to a gene. CDR3 size: 13 residues. The V gene's germline CDR1 is DFQATT and CDR2 SNEGSKA (reference sequence). The CDR3 DNA reads as TGCAGTGCTATTACAGGGGAAGGCTATGGCTACACCTTC. Translated, it gives CSAITGEGYGYTF.

This clonotype was recorded a few times. This chain connects TRBV20-1 to TRBJ2-7; 14 bases line up with TRBD2. Germline V gene sequence: CDR1 DFQATT, CDR2 SNEGSKA (reference sequence). The trim removed 6 bases at V and 2 bases at J, leaving 9 bases unmatched. The CDR3 is made up of 16 amino acids. CDR3 DNA: TGCAGTGCAAACTCCAGGACTAGCGGGAGGACCTACGAGCAGTACTTC. Translating gives CSANSRTSGRTYEQYF.

V is TRBV6-6 and J is TRBJ1-1; D might be TRBD1 (6 bases). Trimming took off 6 bases at V and 3 bases at J, with 14 bases between the two ends. CDR1 and CDR2 from the germline V gene are MNHNY and SVGAGI (reference sequence). The CDR3 has 14 amino acids. In DNA, the CDR3 is TGTGCCAGCAGAGGACAGCCGCGGGACACTGAAGCTTTCTTT. It specifies CASRGQPRDTEAFF.

This rearrangement joins TRBV4-1 to TRBJ1-2, with a tentative D call TRBD1 (5 bases). The V gene's germline CDR1 is MGHRA and CDR2 YSYEKL. The CDR3 sequence is 14 residues long. V shed 1 base and J shed 8 bases, with 14 bases lying between them. In DNA form, the CDR3 reads TGCGCCAGCAGCCAAGTTCCGGGGGAGAAAGGCTACACCTTC. It encodes CASSQVPGEKGYTF.

This clonotype was observed a handful of times. This chain connects TRBV10-3 to TRBJ2-3, with TRBD1 as a possible D gene (6 bases). Trimming shortened V by 8 bases and J by 0 bases, and 18 bases separated the two germline ends. Looked up from germline, CDR1 is ENHRY and CDR2 is SYGVKD. The CDR3 is 16 amino acids. The CDR3 coding sequence is TGTGCCATCCACGACGACAGGATAACTAGCACAGATACGCAGTATTTT. Residues: CAIHDDRITSTDTQYF.

This clonotype was observed a handful of times. This chain connects TRBV6-2 or TRBV6-3 to TRBJ2-1; no clear D. Germline CDR1 MNHEY, CDR2 SVGEGT. V was pared by 11 bases and J by 1 base, with 9 bases between. The CDR3 contains 12 residues. For the CDR3, the DNA is TGTGCCGCGTCAGGATCCTACAATGAGCAGTTCTTC. This encodes CAASGSYNEQFF.

J is TRBJ1-5 and V is TRBV6-2 or TRBV6-3, with 7 positions matching TRBD1. The CDR3 length is 16 residues. The germline CDR1 and CDR2 sequences are MNHEY and SVGEGT. J lost 3 bases, V lost 7 bases, and 12 bases had no gene match. CDR3 sequence: CASTDPGTVVNQPQHF. DNA of the CDR3: TGTGCCAGCACCGACCCGGGGACAGTGGTCAATCAGCCCCAGCATTTT.

This clonotype was observed a handful of times. CDR3 amino acids: CSASDSGVYEQYF. The CDR3 DNA reads as TGCAGTGCTAGTGATAGCGGAGTCTACGAGCAGTACTTC. The chain employs TRBV20-1 and TRBJ2-4; D is possibly TRBD2 (6 bases). The better agreement between TRBJ2-7 and the DNA end casts doubt on the J call. Germline CDR1 is DFQATT and CDR2 is SNEGSKA (reference sequence). This CDR3 has 13 residues.

The V call is TRBV10-3, the J call TRBJ2-5; 10 bases fit TRBD2. The CDR3 has 18 amino acids. Germline V gene sequence: CDR1 ENHRY, CDR2 SYGVKD. J was trimmed by 4 bases and V by 3 bases; bases with no gene match: 14. CDR3: CAISDPAKAGGTLETQYF. The CDR3 nucleotides read TGTGCCATCAGTGACCCAGCAAAAGCGGGGGGGACCCTAGAGACCCAGTACTTC.

The genes are TRBV20-1 and TRBJ2-1; D may be TRBD1 (6 bases). This CDR3 contains 15 residues. Germline V lookup: CDR1 DFQATT, CDR2 SNEGSKA (reference sequence). V gave up 2 bases and J gave up 2 bases, with 13 bases separating them. CDR3 nucleotides: TGCAGTGCTAGAAGGGGTGGGGGCGCCTACAATGAGCAGTTCTTC. Its protein is CSARRGGGAYNEQFF.

This clonotype came up a few times. This rearrangement joins TRBV20-1 to TRBJ2-7; maybe TRBD1 (5 bases). The ends were cut back, 5 bases at V and 0 bases at J, with 14 bases in the middle. The CDR3 runs 14 residues. Germline CDR1 DFQATT, CDR2 SNEGSKA (reference sequence). The DNA for the CDR3 is TGCAGTGCTCCCCAGGGCCAGGCCTCCTACGAGCAGTACTTC. Translation gives CSAPQGQASYEQYF.

A remark on this clonotype: Its ends do not fully match the called genes, so a read error is possible. V is TRBV29-1 and J is TRBJ1-1; a weak D match, TRBD1 (5 bases). The CDR3 contains 13 residues. The germline V gene encodes CDR1 SQVTM and CDR2 ANQGSEA. DNA for the CDR3: TGCAGCGTCCTAGACAGAAAGAACGCTGAAGCTTTCTTT. This translates into CSVLDRKNAEAFF.

The rearrangement joins TRBV6-2 or TRBV6-3 to TRBJ2-1, with 10 bases lining up with TRBD1. Germline lookup yields CDR1 MNHEY and CDR2 SVGEGT. V was clipped by 2 bases and J by 4 bases; unmatched bases: 2. The CDR3 contains 15 residues. The CDR3 nucleotides are TGTGCCAGCAGTTACCCGGGACAGGGGTACAATGAGCAGTTCTTC. It codes for CASSYPGQGYNEQFF.

This clonotype was seen only a few times. The CDR3 sequence is CASSFLGNYGYTF. The CDR3 bases are TGTGCCAGCAGTTTTTTGGGCAACTATGGCTACACCTTC. The chain is built from TRBV12-3 or TRBV12-4 and TRBJ1-2; no clear D. V was shortened by 3 bases and J by 2 bases, with 7 bases between the two germline ends. The CDR3 has 13 residues.